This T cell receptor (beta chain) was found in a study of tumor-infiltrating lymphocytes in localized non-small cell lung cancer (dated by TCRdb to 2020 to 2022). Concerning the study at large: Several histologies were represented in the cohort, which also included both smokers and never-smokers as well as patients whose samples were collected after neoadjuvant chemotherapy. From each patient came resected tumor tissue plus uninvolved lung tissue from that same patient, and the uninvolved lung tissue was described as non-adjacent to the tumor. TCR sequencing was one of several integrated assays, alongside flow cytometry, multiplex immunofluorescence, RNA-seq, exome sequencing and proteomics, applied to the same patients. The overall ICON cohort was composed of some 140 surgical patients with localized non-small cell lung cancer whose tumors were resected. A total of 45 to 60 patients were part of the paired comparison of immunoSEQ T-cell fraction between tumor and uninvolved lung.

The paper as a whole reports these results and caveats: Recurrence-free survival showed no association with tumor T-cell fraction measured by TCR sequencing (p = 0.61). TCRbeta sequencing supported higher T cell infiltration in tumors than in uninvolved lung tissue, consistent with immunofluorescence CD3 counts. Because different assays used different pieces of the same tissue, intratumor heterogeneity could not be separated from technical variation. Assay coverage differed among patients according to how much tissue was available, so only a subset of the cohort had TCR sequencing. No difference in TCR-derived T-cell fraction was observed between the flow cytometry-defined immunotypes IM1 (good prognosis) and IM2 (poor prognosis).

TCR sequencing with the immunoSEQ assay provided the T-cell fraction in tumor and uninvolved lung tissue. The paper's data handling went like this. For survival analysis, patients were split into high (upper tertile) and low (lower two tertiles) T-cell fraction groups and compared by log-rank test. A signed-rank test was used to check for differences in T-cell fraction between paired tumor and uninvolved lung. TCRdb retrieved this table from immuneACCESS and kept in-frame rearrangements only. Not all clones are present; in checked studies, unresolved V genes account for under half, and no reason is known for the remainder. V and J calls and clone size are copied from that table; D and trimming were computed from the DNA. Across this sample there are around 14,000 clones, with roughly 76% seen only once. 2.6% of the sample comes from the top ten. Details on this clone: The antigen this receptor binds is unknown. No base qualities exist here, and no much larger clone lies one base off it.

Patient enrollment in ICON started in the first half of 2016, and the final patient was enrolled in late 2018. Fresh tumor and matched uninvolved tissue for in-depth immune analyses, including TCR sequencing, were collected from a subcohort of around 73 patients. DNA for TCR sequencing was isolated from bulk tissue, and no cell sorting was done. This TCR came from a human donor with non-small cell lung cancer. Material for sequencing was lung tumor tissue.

The sequence in DNA is TGTGCCAGCAGTGACACTAGCTCTACTACAGATACGCAGTATTTT. Its amino acids are CASSDTSSTTDTQYF. Recombination connected TRBV6-4 to TRBJ2-3; TRBD2 is a possible D gene, resting on 6 matching bases. There are 15 amino acids in the CDR3, from cysteine to phenylalanine inclusive. CDR3 DNA only is kept here, 45 bases in frame from base 1. Looking up the germline V gene yields CDR1 MRHNA and CDR2 SNTAGT. The V end loses 2 bases and the J end loses 3 bases, and a stretch of 12 bases separates them.